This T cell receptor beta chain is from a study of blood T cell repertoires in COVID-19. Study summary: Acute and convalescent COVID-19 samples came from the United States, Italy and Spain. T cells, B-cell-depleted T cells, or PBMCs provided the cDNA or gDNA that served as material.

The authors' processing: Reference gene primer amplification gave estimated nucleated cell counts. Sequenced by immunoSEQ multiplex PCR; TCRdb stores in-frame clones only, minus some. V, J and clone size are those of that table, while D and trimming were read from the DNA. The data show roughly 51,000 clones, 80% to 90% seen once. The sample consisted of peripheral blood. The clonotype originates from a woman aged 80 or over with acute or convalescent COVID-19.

The CDR3 sequence is CASSEVRYTGELFF. The CDR3 nucleotides read TGTGCCAGCAGTGAAGTACGGTACACCGGGGAGCTGTTTTTT. The chain links TRBV6-1 to TRBJ2-2; no clear D. Germline V gene data show CDR1 as MNHNS and CDR2 as SASEGT. Trimming took 1 base from V and 3 from J, leaving 6 bases between them. CDR3 length: 14 residues.